These 3 T cell receptor beta chains were all obtained from the same sample, sequenced in a study of blood T cell repertoires in COVID-19. Produced via immunoSEQ multiplex PCR; TCRdb's table is partial and in-frame only. The sample carries 300,000 to 400,000 clones, approximately 86% recorded once. Sequencing was performed on peripheral blood. The receptors here all came from a woman aged 60-70 years with COVID-19, enrolled during active disease.

V and J are TRBV7-9 and TRBJ1-6; no reliable D call. CDR1 is SEHNR, CDR2 FQNEAQ, per germline (reference sequence). V shed 3 bases and J shed 6 bases, with 9 bases lying between them. There are 14 residues in the CDR3. This CDR3 reads CASSFGVSNSPLHF. The CDR3 DNA is TGTGCCAGCAGCTTCGGGGTCAGTAATTCACCCCTCCACTTT.

The chain carries TRBV5-1 and TRBJ1-1, with 8 bases matching TRBD1. The length of the CDR3 is 15 residues. Germline CDR1 SGHRS, CDR2 YFSETQ. V was clipped by 4 bases and J by 5 bases; unmatched bases: 10. Written as DNA, the CDR3 is TGCGCCAGCAGCCGAACAGGGGGAGGTGAGACTGAAGCTTTCTTT. Translated, it gives CASSRTGGGETEAFF. Filled out from reference TRBV5-1 and TRBJ1-1, the complete variable domain reads KAGVTQTPRYLIKTRGQQVTLSCSPISGHRSVSWYQQTPGQGLQFLFEYFSETQRNKGNFPGRFSGRQFSNSRSEMNVSTLELGDSALYLCASSRTGGGETEAFFGQGTRLTVV.

This clone was seen only once. The chain combines TRBV24-1 with TRBJ2-5; the match to TRBD2 covers 9 bases. This CDR3 has 17 residues. Germline trimming cut 3 bases from V and 2 bases from J; bases unmatched to any gene: 9. The germline CDR1 and CDR2 sequences are KGHDR and SFDVKD. This CDR3 is CATSDPRGAGGQETQYF. The CDR3 DNA reads TGTGCCACCAGTGATCCCCGGGGAGCGGGGGGACAAGAGACCCAGTACTTC.